Sequencing of this T cell receptor beta chain was carried out in a study of long-term antiretroviral therapy in people with HIV. Overall study findings and caveats: Following ART, diversity rose but still fell short of transplant donor controls. Neither ART adherence, viral resistance nor therapy changes were documented.

At least two post-ART and at least one pre-ART PBMC sample were available for each donor. Samples held roughly 0.85-11 million cryopreserved PBMC, and DNA extraction followed. immunoSEQ v3.0 was run at survey level. Libraries were prepared by immunoSEQ multiplex PCR; TCRdb keeps only in-frame clonotypes and omits some of them. The repertoire has 25,000 to 30,000 clones, over 90% of them found once; the top ten carry about 6.4%. This clone was detected only once. Its antigen is not known. One end of the junction does not line up with germline, which may come from a read error. Germline CDR1 and CDR2: SGHKS and YYEKEE (reference sequence). The CDR3 sequence is 14 residues long.

The material was unsorted PBMCs, obtained roughly 6.5 years after starting antiretroviral therapy. This receptor was taken from a woman in her thirties or forties with HIV. The chain has TRBV5-5 and TRBJ1-2; a possible D gene is TRBD1 (6 bases). CDR3 protein: CASSQDWGGIGYTF. The CDR3 DNA reads TGCGCCAGCAGCCAAGATTGGGGGGGCATTGGCTACACCTTC.